This is a list of T cell receptor beta chains from one sample in a study of T cell changes during pregnancy in multiple sclerosis. Profiling relied on immunoSEQ multiplex PCR, and the TCRdb table lists in-frame clones only, not all of them. The sample has tens of thousands of clones; almost 95% are singletons. The specimen comprised CD4+ T cells from peripheral blood mononuclear cells, sampled in the third trimester of pregnancy. These receptor sequences come from a female donor with multiple sclerosis, enrolled in a pregnancy study. CDR3s include the opening cysteine and the closing phenylalanine or tryptophan. A D gene is named only where the DNA matches it firmly. Rows may omit the clone size; those that give it use once, few, many or a size class.

TRBD2	NA	TRBV7-2	TRBJ2-1	CASSPPLWTSGYYNEQFF	TGTGCCAGCAGCCCACCCCTCTGGACTAGCGGATATTACAATGAGCAGTTCTTC
NA	NA	TRBV9	TRBJ1-1	CASSVGANRAGVNTEAFF	TGTGCCAGCAGCGTAGGGGCTAATAGGGCGGGAGTGAACACTGAAGCTTTCTTT
NA	NA	TRBV6-5	TRBJ1-4	CASSSTAENEKLFF	TGTGCCAGCAGTTCGACAGCCGAAAATGAAAAACTGTTTTTT
TRBD1	NA	TRBV18	TRBJ2-5	CASSPTGGISRETQYF	TGTGCCAGCTCACCGACAGGGGGCATTAGTAGGGAGACCCAGTACTTC
TRBD2	once	TRBV6-5	TRBJ2-3	CASRPTSGRPDTQYF	TGTGCCAGCAGACCTACTAGCGGGAGACCAGATACGCAGTATTTT
NA	NA	TRBV6-5	TRBJ2-7	CASSSSVSYEQYF	TGTGCCAGCAGTTCGTCAGTCTCCTACGAGCAGTACTTC
NA	NA	TRBV28	TRBJ2-6	CASSLWETGANVLTF	TGTGCCAGCAGTTTATGGGAGACCGGGGCCAACGTCCTGACTTTC
TRBD1	NA	TRBV6-5	TRBJ1-5	CASGQGSNQPQHF	TGTGCCAGTGGACAGGGTAGCAATCAGCCCCAGCATTTT
NA	NA	TRBV6-5	TRBJ2-1	CASSSGLGEQFF	TGTGCCAGCAGTTCGGGACTTGGGGAGCAGTTCTTC
TRBD1	NA	TRBV9	TRBJ2-6	CASSVTGTGGLGSGANVLTF	TGTGCCAGCAGCGTAACCGGGACAGGGGGACTGGGGAGTGGGGCCAACGTCCTGACTTTC
TRBD2	NA	TRBV7-9	TRBJ2-1	CASSPRLAGNDNEQFF	TGTGCCAGCAGCCCGCGACTAGCGGGAAATGACAATGAGCAGTTCTTC
TRBD2	NA	TRBV5-4	TRBJ2-7	CASSFPGGGSYEQYF	TGTGCCAGCAGCTTCCCGGGAGGCGGGTCCTACGAGCAGTACTTC
TRBD1	NA	TRBV10-2	TRBJ2-5	CASSRQGTETQYF	TGCGCCAGCAGTAGACAGGGAACAGAGACCCAGTACTTC
TRBD2	NA	TRBV7-2	TRBJ2-1	CASSHGTSGYNEQFF	TGTGCCAGCAGCCACGGGACTAGCGGCTACAATGAGCAGTTCTTC
NA	NA	TRBV5-1	TRBJ2-2	CASTPRTGELFF	TGCGCCAGCACCCCTCGGACCGGGGAGCTGTTTTTT
NA	NA	TRBV28	TRBJ2-7	CASSLLVDKQYF	TGTGCCAGCAGTTTATTGGTGGACAAGCAGTACTTC
TRBD1	NA	TRBV6-5	TRBJ1-1	CASSSDRGRGDTEAFF	TGTGCCAGCAGTTCCGACAGGGGGCGCGGGGACACTGAAGCTTTCTTT
NA	once	TRBV29-1	TRBJ2-7	CSYLYSYEQYF	TGCTCGTATCTTTATTCGTACGAGCAGTACTTC
NA	NA	TRBV28	TRBJ1-1	CASSYSGRGNTEAFF	TGTGCCAGCAGTTATTCAGGGCGGGGGAACACTGAAGCTTTCTTT
TRBD1	NA	TRBV4-3	TRBJ1-2	CASSRGQGANGYTF	TGCGCCAGCAGCCGAGGACAGGGGGCTAATGGCTACACCTTC
TRBD1	many	TRBV7-2	TRBJ1-3	CASSPRQGSGNTIYF	TGTGCCAGCAGCCCCCGACAGGGATCTGGAAACACCATATATTTT
NA	NA	TRBV7-8	TRBJ2-1	CASSVRGQGYNEQFF	TGTGCCAGCAGCGTTAGAGGTCAGGGATACAATGAGCAGTTCTTC
TRBD2	NA	TRBV5-1	TRBJ2-6	CASSLTLAGGYGANVLTF	TGCGCCAGCAGCCTTACGCTAGCGGGAGGGTATGGGGCCAACGTCCTGACTTTC
TRBD2	NA	TRBV4-3	TRBJ2-1	CASSQGPSGNNEQFF	TGCGCCAGCAGCCAAGGTCCCAGCGGGAACAATGAGCAGTTCTTC
TRBD1	NA	TRBV9	TRBJ2-5	CASSVDQGARETQYF	TGTGCCAGCAGCGTTGATCAGGGGGCTCGGGAGACCCAGTACTTC
TRBD2	NA	TRBV5-5	TRBJ2-2	CASSLSAGLAERTNTGELFF	TGTGCCAGCAGCTTGAGCGCGGGGCTAGCGGAAAGAACGAACACCGGGGAGCTGTTTTTT
TRBD1	NA	TRBV19	TRBJ1-5	CASSIGTGGQPQHF	TGTGCCAGTAGTATAGGCACAGGGGGACAGCCCCAGCATTTT
NA	NA	TRBV9	TRBJ2-2	CASSAASTGGELFF	TGTGCCAGCAGCGCAGCCTCAACGGGCGGGGAGCTGTTTTTT
TRBD2	NA	TRBV7-8	TRBJ2-1	CASSSGTRSHNEQFF	TGTGCCAGCAGCTCAGGGACTAGATCCCACAATGAGCAGTTCTTC
NA	few	TRBV11-2	TRBJ2-1	CASSFGASNEQFF	TGTGCCAGCAGCTTTGGGGCTTCTAATGAGCAGTTCTTC
NA	NA	TRBV9	TRBJ2-3	CASSTRLTRDTQYF	TGTGCCAGCAGCACCCGACTTACCAGAGATACGCAGTATTTT
NA	NA	TRBV6-5	TRBJ2-2	CATRDSRISGELFF	TGTGCCACCCGGGACTCTAGAATTTCCGGGGAGCTGTTTTTT
TRBD1	NA	TRBV9	TRBJ2-7	CASSPRQGWSYEQYF	TGTGCCAGCAGCCCGCGACAGGGATGGTCCTACGAGCAGTACTTC
NA	NA	TRBV20-1	TRBJ2-7	CSDGSYEQYF	TGCAGTGATGGCAGCTACGAGCAGTACTTC
NA	NA	TRBV5-1	TRBJ2-2	CASSLVPGTTGELFF	TGCGCCAGCAGCTTGGTTCCAGGTACCACCGGGGAGCTGTTTTTT
NA	NA	TRBV6-5	TRBJ1-3	CASINSGGNTIYF	TGTGCCAGCATAAACTCGGGTGGAAACACCATATATTTT
NA	once	TRBV28	TRBJ2-1	CASNTLARNEQFF	TGTGCCAGCAACACCCTTGCTAGAAATGAGCAGTTCTTC
TRBD1	NA	TRBV15	TRBJ2-1	CATSRDSRGPYNEQFF	TGTGCCACCAGCAGAGATAGCAGGGGGCCTTACAATGAGCAGTTCTTC
TRBD2	NA	TRBV2	TRBJ2-1	CASMGLAGKNEQFF	TGTGCCAGCATGGGACTAGCGGGAAAGAATGAGCAGTTCTTC
TRBD2	NA	TRBV18	TRBJ2-3	CASSAGSGGIADTQYF	TGTGCCAGCTCGGCTGGATCGGGGGGTATCGCAGATACGCAGTATTTT
NA	NA	TRBV5-1	TRBJ1-1	CASSSRGSFSTEAFF	TGCGCCAGCAGCTCCAGGGGTAGCTTTTCCACTGAAGCTTTCTTT
TRBD1	NA	TRBV27	TRBJ1-2	CASSLAGTGGLKGYTF	TGTGCCAGCAGCCTCGCTGGGACAGGGGGATTAAAAGGCTACACCTTC
TRBD1	NA	TRBV2	TRBJ2-5	CASRGTGIGQETQYF	TGTGCCAGCAGGGGGACAGGGATAGGCCAAGAGACCCAGTACTTC
TRBD2	NA	TRBV2	TRBJ2-1	CASRGGLAAYNEQFF	TGTGCCAGCAGGGGAGGACTAGCGGCCTACAATGAGCAGTTCTTC
NA	NA	TRBV5-4	TRBJ1-2	CASSLDRVIPLNYGYTF	TGTGCCAGCAGCTTGGACAGGGTCATACCTCTTAACTATGGCTACACCTTC
TRBD2	NA	TRBV2	TRBJ2-5	CASSVASGRYQETQYF	TGTGCCAGCAGTGTCGCTAGCGGGAGGTACCAAGAGACCCAGTACTTC